This is a list of T cell receptor beta chains from one sample in a study of blood T cell repertoires in COVID-19. Clones were read by immunoSEQ multiplex PCR, and TCRdb kept only the in-frame ones, dropping some. Here the sample spans tens of thousands of clones, more than 80% being singletons. The specimen was peripheral blood. These receptor sequences come from a man aged 55-75 years with acute or convalescent COVID-19. Each CDR3 is given with its conserved first and last residue. D genes are given only for firm matches. Clone size is not always given. Where it is, it says once, few, many or a class for expanded clones.

v_call: TRBV6-5; clone_size: NA; j_call: TRBJ1-1; d_call: NA; cdr3_aa: CASQENTEAFF; cdr3_nt: TGTGCCAGCCAGGAGAACACTGAAGCTTTCTTT
v_call: TRBV20-1; clone_size: NA; j_call: TRBJ2-7; d_call: NA; cdr3_aa: CSARSGHEQYF; cdr3_nt: TGCAGTGCTAGATCAGGCCACGAGCAGTACTTC
v_call: TRBV10-2; clone_size: NA; j_call: TRBJ2-1; d_call: TRBD2; cdr3_aa: CASRGLAGNEQFF; cdr3_nt: TGCGCCAGCAGAGGACTAGCTGGCAATGAGCAGTTCTTC
v_call: TRBV9; clone_size: NA; j_call: TRBJ1-4; d_call: NA; cdr3_aa: CASSGDSLYNEKLFF; cdr3_nt: TGTGCCAGCAGTGGAGACAGCCTCTATAATGAAAAACTGTTTTTT
v_call: TRBV5-1; clone_size: NA; j_call: TRBJ2-3; d_call: NA; cdr3_aa: CASRNNGADTQYF; cdr3_nt: TGCGCCAGCAGGAACAACGGGGCAGATACGCAGTATTTT
v_call: TRBV12-3/TRBV12-4; clone_size: NA; j_call: TRBJ1-1; d_call: NA; cdr3_aa: CASRPGLYTEAFF; cdr3_nt: TGTGCCAGCAGACCGGGACTCTACACTGAAGCTTTCTTT
v_call: TRBV12-3/TRBV12-4; clone_size: NA; j_call: TRBJ2-7; d_call: NA; cdr3_aa: CASSLTQSYEQYF; cdr3_nt: TGTGCCAGCAGTTTAACACAGTCCTACGAGCAGTACTTC
v_call: TRBV20-1; clone_size: NA; j_call: TRBJ2-1; d_call: NA; cdr3_aa: CSASGLDLYNEQFF; cdr3_nt: TGCAGTGCTAGTGGTCTAGATCTTTACAATGAGCAGTTCTTC
v_call: TRBV5-4; clone_size: NA; j_call: TRBJ2-7; d_call: TRBD1; cdr3_aa: CASSLVGDRGWEQYF; cdr3_nt: TGTGCCAGCAGCTTGGTAGGGGACAGGGGGTGGGAGCAGTACTTC
v_call: TRBV5-6; clone_size: few; j_call: TRBJ1-1; d_call: NA; cdr3_aa: CASSPTVMNTEAFF; cdr3_nt: TGTGCCAGCAGCCCGACAGTTATGAACACTGAAGCTTTCTTT
v_call: TRBV7-3; clone_size: NA; j_call: TRBJ2-1; d_call: TRBD2; cdr3_aa: CASSLTTGGLSEQFF; cdr3_nt: TGTGCCAGCAGCTTAACAACGGGGGGGCTTAGTGAGCAGTTCTTC
v_call: TRBV11-2; clone_size: NA; j_call: TRBJ1-2; d_call: NA; cdr3_aa: CASSPTGDTYGYTF; cdr3_nt: TGTGCCAGCAGCCCCACCGGGGACACCTATGGCTACACCTTC
v_call: TRBV7-2; clone_size: NA; j_call: TRBJ2-4; d_call: NA; cdr3_aa: CASSPPLNSKNIQYF; cdr3_nt: TGTGCCAGCAGTCCCCCCCTGAACTCCAAAAACATTCAGTACTTC
v_call: TRBV5-5; clone_size: once; j_call: TRBJ1-4; d_call: TRBD1; cdr3_aa: CASSLAGTGGATNEKLFF; cdr3_nt: TGTGCCAGCAGCTTGGCAGGGACAGGGGGTGCAACTAATGAAAAACTGTTTTTT
v_call: TRBV3-1/TRBV3-2; clone_size: few; j_call: TRBJ1-5; d_call: NA; cdr3_aa: CASSQDGGVQPQHF; cdr3_nt: TGTGCCAGCAGCCAAGATGGCGGGGTTCAGCCCCAGCATTTT
v_call: TRBV5-6; clone_size: few; j_call: TRBJ1-1; d_call: TRBD1; cdr3_aa: CASSWGQGASTEAFF; cdr3_nt: TGTGCCAGCAGCTGGGGACAGGGGGCAAGCACTGAAGCTTTCTTT
v_call: TRBV6-6; clone_size: NA; j_call: TRBJ2-7; d_call: TRBD1; cdr3_aa: CASRDRGRDEQYF; cdr3_nt: TGTGCCAGCAGGGACAGGGGGCGCGACGAGCAGTACTTC
v_call: TRBV7-8; clone_size: NA; j_call: TRBJ2-7; d_call: TRBD1; cdr3_aa: CASSLGQGPSYEQYF; cdr3_nt: TGTGCCAGCAGCTTGGGACAGGGACCTTCCTACGAGCAGTACTTC
v_call: TRBV3-1/TRBV3-2; clone_size: NA; j_call: TRBJ1-3; d_call: TRBD1; cdr3_aa: CASSQDQGATGNTIYF; cdr3_nt: TGTGCCAGCAGCCAAGATCAGGGGGCAACTGGAAACACCATATATTTT
v_call: TRBV6-1; clone_size: NA; j_call: TRBJ1-6; d_call: NA; cdr3_aa: CASSEAGATNSPLHF; cdr3_nt: TGTGCCAGCAGTGAAGCGGGGGCTACTAATTCACCCCTCCACTTT
v_call: TRBV6-6; clone_size: NA; j_call: TRBJ2-1; d_call: TRBD1; cdr3_aa: CASSYGTGFEQFF; cdr3_nt: TGTGCCAGCAGTTACGGGACAGGCTTCGAGCAGTTCTTC
v_call: TRBV29-1; clone_size: NA; j_call: TRBJ2-7; d_call: TRBD1; cdr3_aa: CSVETGTGSYEQYF; cdr3_nt: TGCAGCGTCGAGACCGGGACAGGGTCCTACGAGCAGTACTTC
v_call: TRBV6-7; clone_size: NA; j_call: TRBJ2-7; d_call: TRBD1; cdr3_aa: CASSLPTGPPIGEQYF; cdr3_nt: TGTGCCAGCAGCCTGCCGACAGGGCCCCCAATTGGCGAGCAGTACTTC
v_call: TRBV3-1/TRBV3-2; clone_size: NA; j_call: TRBJ2-1; d_call: NA; cdr3_aa: CASSQRDEQFF; cdr3_nt: TGTGCCAGCAGCCAACGTGATGAGCAGTTCTTC
v_call: TRBV5-6; clone_size: NA; j_call: TRBJ1-1; d_call: NA; cdr3_aa: CASSRKQLFGTEAFF; cdr3_nt: TGTGCCAGCAGCCGCAAACAGCTTTTCGGCACTGAAGCTTTCTTT
v_call: TRBV5-6; clone_size: NA; j_call: TRBJ1-3; d_call: TRBD1; cdr3_aa: CASSAGTASGNTIYF; cdr3_nt: TGTGCCAGCAGCGCCGGGACAGCCTCTGGAAACACCATATATTTT
v_call: TRBV6-1; clone_size: many; j_call: TRBJ1-2; d_call: NA; cdr3_aa: CASSEDGDGDYSGGYTF; cdr3_nt: TGTGCCAGCAGTGAAGATGGAGATGGAGACTATTCGGGAGGCTACACCTTC
v_call: TRBV3-1/TRBV3-2; clone_size: NA; j_call: TRBJ1-1; d_call: NA; cdr3_aa: CASSQNQRFAGTEAFF; cdr3_nt: TGTGCCAGCAGCCAAAACCAGCGGTTCGCGGGCACTGAAGCTTTCTTT
v_call: TRBV20-1; clone_size: NA; j_call: TRBJ2-3; d_call: TRBD2; cdr3_aa: CSASLLAGTDTQYF; cdr3_nt: TGCAGTGCTAGTCTACTAGCGGGTACGGATACGCAGTATTTT
v_call: TRBV28; clone_size: few; j_call: TRBJ1-2; d_call: NA; cdr3_aa: CASSLSPPLLLGGNYGYTF; cdr3_nt: TGTGCCAGCAGTTTATCCCCTCCTCTACTACTTGGGGGCAACTATGGCTACACCTTC
v_call: TRBV24-1; clone_size: NA; j_call: TRBJ1-2; d_call: TRBD1; cdr3_aa: CATSVPGQGAKNGYTF; cdr3_nt: TGTGCCACCAGTGTCCCTGGACAGGGGGCAAAGAATGGCTACACCTTC
v_call: TRBV4-1; clone_size: few; j_call: TRBJ2-2; d_call: TRBD2; cdr3_aa: CASSQEPVAGGPSGELFF; cdr3_nt: TGCGCCAGCAGCCAAGAACCGGTAGCGGGGGGGCCTTCCGGGGAGCTGTTTTTT
v_call: TRBV18; clone_size: NA; j_call: TRBJ2-7; d_call: TRBD1; cdr3_aa: CASSLRGTGGPYEQYF; cdr3_nt: TGTGCCAGCTCACTCCGAGGGACAGGGGGACCCTACGAGCAGTACTTC
v_call: TRBV14; clone_size: NA; j_call: TRBJ2-3; d_call: NA; cdr3_aa: CASSRKITSTDTQYF; cdr3_nt: TGTGCCAGCAGCCGCAAAATTACTAGCACAGATACGCAGTATTTT
v_call: TRBV30; clone_size: NA; j_call: TRBJ1-3; d_call: NA; cdr3_aa: CAWSHPGERNTIYF; cdr3_nt: TGTGCCTGGAGTCACCCAGGGGAGCGAAACACCATATATTTT
v_call: TRBV7-8; clone_size: NA; j_call: TRBJ1-2; d_call: TRBD1; cdr3_aa: CASSLEQGVGGYTF; cdr3_nt: TGTGCCAGCAGCTTAGAACAGGGGGTTGGTGGCTACACCTTC
v_call: TRBV13; clone_size: NA; j_call: TRBJ2-7; d_call: NA; cdr3_aa: CASSPRTAGEQYF; cdr3_nt: TGTGCCAGCAGCCCCAGGACTGCTGGCGAGCAGTACTTC
v_call: TRBV5-8; clone_size: NA; j_call: TRBJ1-1; d_call: TRBD1; cdr3_aa: CASPGQGANQNTEAFF; cdr3_nt: TGTGCCAGCCCGGGACAGGGGGCAAATCAGAACACTGAAGCTTTCTTT
v_call: TRBV5-4; clone_size: NA; j_call: TRBJ2-3; d_call: NA; cdr3_aa: CASSFGGAADTQYF; cdr3_nt: TGTGCCAGCAGCTTTGGGGGGGCTGCAGATACGCAGTATTTT
v_call: TRBV7-7; clone_size: NA; j_call: TRBJ2-1; d_call: NA; cdr3_aa: CASSLGAGNEQFF; cdr3_nt: TGTGCTAGCAGCTTAGGGGCGGGGAATGAGCAGTTCTTC
v_call: TRBV7-9; clone_size: NA; j_call: TRBJ2-7; d_call: TRBD2; cdr3_aa: CASSSEASGGHEQYF; cdr3_nt: TGTGCCAGCAGCTCAGAGGCTAGCGGGGGCCACGAGCAGTACTTC
v_call: TRBV6-5; clone_size: NA; j_call: TRBJ2-2; d_call: NA; cdr3_aa: CASSYSSGAGELFF; cdr3_nt: TGTGCCAGCAGTTACTCTTCGGGGGCCGGGGAGCTGTTTTTT
v_call: TRBV4-1; clone_size: NA; j_call: TRBJ1-4; d_call: NA; cdr3_aa: CASSQEVNRAIEKLFF; cdr3_nt: TGCGCCAGCAGCCAAGAGGTGAACAGGGCGATCGAAAAACTGTTTTTT
v_call: TRBV18; clone_size: NA; j_call: TRBJ1-1; d_call: TRBD1; cdr3_aa: CASSPPNPGGGTEAFF; cdr3_nt: TGTGCCAGCTCACCACCGAATCCAGGGGGTGGCACTGAAGCTTTCTTT
v_call: TRBV12-3/TRBV12-4; clone_size: NA; j_call: TRBJ1-1; d_call: NA; cdr3_aa: CASSSTATEAFF; cdr3_nt: TGTGCCAGCAGTTCAACTGCGACTGAAGCTTTCTTT
v_call: TRBV19; clone_size: NA; j_call: TRBJ1-2; d_call: TRBD1; cdr3_aa: CASSLTGGNGYTF; cdr3_nt: TGTGCCAGTAGTCTAACAGGGGGCAATGGCTACACCTTC
v_call: TRBV7-2; clone_size: NA; j_call: TRBJ1-5; d_call: NA; cdr3_aa: CASSPGLSYQPQHF; cdr3_nt: TGTGCCAGCAGCCCGGGACTCTCTTATCAGCCCCAGCATTTT
v_call: TRBV11-2; clone_size: NA; j_call: TRBJ1-2; d_call: TRBD1; cdr3_aa: CASSLDQDRGGGYTF; cdr3_nt: TGTGCCAGCAGCTTAGATCAGGACAGGGGAGGAGGCTACACCTTC
v_call: TRBV5-6; clone_size: few; j_call: TRBJ1-1; d_call: NA; cdr3_aa: CASTPQGNTEAFF; cdr3_nt: TGTGCCAGCACCCCACAGGGGAACACTGAAGCTTTCTTT
v_call: TRBV5-1; clone_size: NA; j_call: TRBJ2-7; d_call: TRBD1; cdr3_aa: CASTGDSYEQYF; cdr3_nt: TGCGCCTCCACAGGGGACTCCTACGAGCAGTACTTC
v_call: TRBV27; clone_size: NA; j_call: TRBJ2-5; d_call: TRBD2; cdr3_aa: CASSLLPGLAGQETQYF; cdr3_nt: TGTGCCAGCAGTTTACTCCCGGGACTAGCGGGCCAAGAGACCCAGTACTTC
v_call: TRBV7-2; clone_size: few; j_call: TRBJ2-7; d_call: TRBD2; cdr3_aa: CASSLGTSGGIQYF; cdr3_nt: TGTGCCAGCAGCTTAGGGACTAGCGGGGGGATTCAGTACTTC
v_call: TRBV2; clone_size: NA; j_call: TRBJ1-1; d_call: NA; cdr3_aa: CASSGRGGPNTEAFF; cdr3_nt: TGTGCCAGCAGTGGGAGGGGGGGGCCGAACACTGAAGCTTTCTTT